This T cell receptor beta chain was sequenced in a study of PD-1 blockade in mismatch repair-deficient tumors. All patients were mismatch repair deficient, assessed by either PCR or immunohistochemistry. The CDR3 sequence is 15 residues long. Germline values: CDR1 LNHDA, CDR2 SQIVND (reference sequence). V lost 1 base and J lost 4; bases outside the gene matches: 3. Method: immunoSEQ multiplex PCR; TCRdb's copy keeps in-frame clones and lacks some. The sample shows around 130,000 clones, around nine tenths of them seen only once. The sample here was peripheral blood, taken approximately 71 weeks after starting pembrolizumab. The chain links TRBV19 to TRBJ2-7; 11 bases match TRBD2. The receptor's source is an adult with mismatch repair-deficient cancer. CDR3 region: CASSIVLAGEYEQYF. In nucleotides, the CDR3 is TGTGCCAGTAGTATAGTACTAGCGGGAGAGTACGAGCAGTACTTC.